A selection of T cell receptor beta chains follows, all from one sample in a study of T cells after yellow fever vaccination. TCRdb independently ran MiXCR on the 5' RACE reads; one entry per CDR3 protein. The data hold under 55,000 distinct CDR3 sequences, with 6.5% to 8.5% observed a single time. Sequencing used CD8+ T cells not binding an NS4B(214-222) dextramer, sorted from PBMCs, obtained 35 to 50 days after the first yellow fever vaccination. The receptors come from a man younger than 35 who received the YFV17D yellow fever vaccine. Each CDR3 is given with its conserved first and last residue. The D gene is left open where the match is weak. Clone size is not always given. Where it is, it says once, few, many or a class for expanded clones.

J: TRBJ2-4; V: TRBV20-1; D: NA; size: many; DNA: TGCAGTGCTCGACCAAGAGCCAAAAACATTCAGTACTTC; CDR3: CSARPRAKNIQYF
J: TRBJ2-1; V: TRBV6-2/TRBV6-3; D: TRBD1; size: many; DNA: TGTGCCAGCAGTCTACGGCCTGGCGTCACAGGGGGTACCTACAATGAGCAGTTCTTC; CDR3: CASSLRPGVTGGTYNEQFF
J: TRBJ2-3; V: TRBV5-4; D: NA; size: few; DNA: TGTGCCAGCAGCTACCTAGCCGATTTTCCTAGCACAGATACGCAGTATTTT; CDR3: CASSYLADFPSTDTQYF
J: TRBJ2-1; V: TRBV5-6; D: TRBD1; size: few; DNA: TGTGCCAGCAGCGCCGCAGCCGGGACAGGGGTTGGCGTTGAGCAGTTCTTC; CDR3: CASSAAAGTGVGVEQFF
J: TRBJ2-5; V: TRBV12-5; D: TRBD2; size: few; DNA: TGTGCTAGTGGCCCCGCGAGCGGGGGGGCGGTAGAGACCCAGTACTTC; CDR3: CASGPASGGAVETQYF
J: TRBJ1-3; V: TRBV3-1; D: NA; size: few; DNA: TGTGCCAGCAGCCATCGACAGGTTGGTTCTGGAAACACCATATATTTT; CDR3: CASSHRQVGSGNTIYF
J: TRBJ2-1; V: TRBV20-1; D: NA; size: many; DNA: TGCAGTGCTAGGTCACCGAGCTCCTACAATGAGCAGTTCTTC; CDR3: CSARSPSSYNEQFF
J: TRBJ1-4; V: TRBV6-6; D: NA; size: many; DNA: TGTGCCAGCGCCGACCCCAATAATGAAAAACTGTTTTTT; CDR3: CASADPNNEKLFF
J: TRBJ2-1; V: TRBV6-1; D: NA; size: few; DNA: TGTGCCAGCCTAGCCTTCGACGGATCCAATGAGCAGTTCTTC; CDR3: CASLAFDGSNEQFF
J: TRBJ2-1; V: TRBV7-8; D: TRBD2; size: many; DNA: TGTGCCAGCAGTTGGATTGCCGGTACTAGCGGTAAGAATGAGCAGTTCTTC; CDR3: CASSWIAGTSGKNEQFF
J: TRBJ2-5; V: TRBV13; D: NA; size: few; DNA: TGTGCCAGCAGCTTAGAAGAGCAGACCCAGTACTTC; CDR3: CASSLEEQTQYF
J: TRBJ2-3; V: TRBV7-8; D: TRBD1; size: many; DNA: TGTGCCAGCAGTTTAACCGGACAGGGAACGTACACAGATACGCAGTATTTT; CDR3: CASSLTGQGTYTDTQYF
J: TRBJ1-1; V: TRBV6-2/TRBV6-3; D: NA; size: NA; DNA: TGTGCCACCAGCGGGGGATGGCACACTGAAGCTTTCTTT; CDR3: CATSGGWHTEAFF
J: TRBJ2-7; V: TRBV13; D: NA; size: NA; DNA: TGTGCCAGCAGCTTCGAGGGATCCTACGAGCAGTACTTC; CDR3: CASSFEGSYEQYF
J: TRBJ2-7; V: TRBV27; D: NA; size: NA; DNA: TGTGCCAGCAGTCCCATCGGGTCAACTCTGGGGTTCTCCGAGCAGTACTTC; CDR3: CASSPIGSTLGFSEQYF
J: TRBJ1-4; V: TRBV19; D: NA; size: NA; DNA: TGTGCCAGTAGACCCACGATTGGGGTTTGGCGTGAAAAACTGTTTTTT; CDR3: CASRPTIGVWREKLFF
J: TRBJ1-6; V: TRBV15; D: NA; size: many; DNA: TGTGCCACCAGCAGAGAAGGCAGTCTCTTTACCCTCCACTTT; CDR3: CATSREGSLFTLHF
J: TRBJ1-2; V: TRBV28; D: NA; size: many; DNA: TGTGCCAGCAGGGGAGCTGATGGCTACACCTTC; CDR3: CASRGADGYTF
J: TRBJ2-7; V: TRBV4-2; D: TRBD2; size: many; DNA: TGTGCCAGCAGCCAAGAAGCGGGGTTCTACAGCTCCTACGAGCAGTACTTC; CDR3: CASSQEAGFYSSYEQYF
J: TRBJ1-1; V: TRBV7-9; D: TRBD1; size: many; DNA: TGTGCCAGCAGCGACGGCCGGGACAGGGGCACTGAAGCTTTCTTT; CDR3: CASSDGRDRGTEAFF
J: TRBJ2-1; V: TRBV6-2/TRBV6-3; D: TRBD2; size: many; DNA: TGTGCCAGCAGTGTGCTAGCGGTTACTTACAATGAGCAGTTCTTC; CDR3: CASSVLAVTYNEQFF
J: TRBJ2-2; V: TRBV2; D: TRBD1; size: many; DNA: TGTGCCAGCAGCGCCGGGACAGACTGGCCCGGGGAGCTGTTTTTT; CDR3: CASSAGTDWPGELFF
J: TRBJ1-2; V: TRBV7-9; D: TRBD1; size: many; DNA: TGTGCCAGCAGCTTAGTGGCAGGGGGCGAGAATGACTATGGCTACACCTTC; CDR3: CASSLVAGGENDYGYTF
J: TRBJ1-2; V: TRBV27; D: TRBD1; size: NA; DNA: TGTGCCAGCAGTTTCCTGGGACAGGGTTCGAGGGGCTACACCTTC; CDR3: CASSFLGQGSRGYTF
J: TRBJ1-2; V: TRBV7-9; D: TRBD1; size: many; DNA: TGTGCCAGCATGAGTACCAACGACAGGGTCTATGGCTACACCTTC; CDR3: CASMSTNDRVYGYTF
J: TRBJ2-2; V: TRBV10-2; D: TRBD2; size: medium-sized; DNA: TGCGCCAGCAGTGATCTAGGGCGGGGGACTAACACCGGGGAGCTGTTTTTT; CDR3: CASSDLGRGTNTGELFF
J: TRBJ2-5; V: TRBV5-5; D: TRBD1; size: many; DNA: TGTGCCAGCAGCTTACAGGGGAAGACCCAGTACTTC; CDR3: CASSLQGKTQYF
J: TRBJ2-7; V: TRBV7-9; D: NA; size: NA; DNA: TGTGCCAGCCAGGGGCGGACCTACGAGCAGTACTTC; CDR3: CASQGRTYEQYF
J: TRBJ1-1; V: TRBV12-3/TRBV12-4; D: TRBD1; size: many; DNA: TGTGCCAGCAGCCCGACCGGGACAGCAAACACTGAAGCTTTCTTT; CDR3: CASSPTGTANTEAFF
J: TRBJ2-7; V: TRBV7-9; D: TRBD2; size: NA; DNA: TGTGCCAGCAGCTCCCTAGCGGGGGGCCCGGAAAGGGGCGAGCAGTACTTC; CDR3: CASSSLAGGPERGEQYF
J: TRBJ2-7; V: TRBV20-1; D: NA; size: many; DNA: TGCAGTGCTATACTTGGACGGCGCTACGAGCAGTACTTC; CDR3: CSAILGRRYEQYF
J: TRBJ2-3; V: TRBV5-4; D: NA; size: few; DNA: TGTGCCAGCAGCTTGGAAGAATTACAGTCCCGGAGCACAGATACGCAGTATTTT; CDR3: CASSLEELQSRSTDTQYF
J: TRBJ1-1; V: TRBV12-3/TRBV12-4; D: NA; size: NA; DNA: TGTGCCAGCAGTTTCGGGTCAGGGTTGAACACTGAAGCTTTCTTT; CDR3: CASSFGSGLNTEAFF
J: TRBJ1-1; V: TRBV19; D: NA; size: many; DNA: TGTGCCAGTAGTATTGCAGGGTACGGGAACACTGAAGCTTTCTTT; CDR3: CASSIAGYGNTEAFF
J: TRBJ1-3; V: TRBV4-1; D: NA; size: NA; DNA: TGCGGTGGAGGGACAATTGGAAACACCATATATTTT; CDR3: CGGGTIGNTIYF
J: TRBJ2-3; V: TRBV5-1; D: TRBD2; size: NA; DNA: TGCGCCAGCCGACTAGCGGGGGGAAGCGATACGCAGTATTTT; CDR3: CASRLAGGSDTQYF
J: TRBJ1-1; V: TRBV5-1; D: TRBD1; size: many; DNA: TGCGCCAGCAGCTTTTGGACAGGGATGAACACTGAAGCTTTCTTT; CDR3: CASSFWTGMNTEAFF
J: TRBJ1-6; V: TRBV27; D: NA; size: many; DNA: TGTGCCAGCAGTTTGGCAACGAATTCACCCCTCCACTTT; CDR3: CASSLATNSPLHF
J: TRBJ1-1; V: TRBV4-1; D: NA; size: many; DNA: TGCGCCAGCAGCCAAGCAAAGAAGAACACTGAAGCTTTCTTT; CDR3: CASSQAKKNTEAFF
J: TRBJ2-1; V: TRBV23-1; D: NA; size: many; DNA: TGCGCCAGCAGTCAATCGAAGGGTGAGCAGTTCTTC; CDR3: CASSQSKGEQFF
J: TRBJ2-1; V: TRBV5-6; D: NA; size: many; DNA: TGTGCCAGCAGCTTACAGACCAATGAGCAGTTCTTC; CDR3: CASSLQTNEQFF
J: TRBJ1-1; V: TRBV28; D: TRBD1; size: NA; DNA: TGTGCCAGCAGGACTCCCGGGACAGGGCCCACTGAAGCTTTCTTT; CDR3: CASRTPGTGPTEAFF
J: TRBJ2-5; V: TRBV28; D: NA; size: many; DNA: TGTGCCAGCAGTTTTAGCGTCGAGACCCAGTACTTC; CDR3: CASSFSVETQYF
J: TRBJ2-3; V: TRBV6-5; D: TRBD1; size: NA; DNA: TGTGCCAGCAGTTCGCTCAGGGGGAGCACAGATACGCAGTATTTT; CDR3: CASSSLRGSTDTQYF
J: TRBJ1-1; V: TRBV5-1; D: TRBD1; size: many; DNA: TGCGCCAGCAGCTTTACAGGGGGGGAAAGCACTGAAGCTTTCTTT; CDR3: CASSFTGGESTEAFF
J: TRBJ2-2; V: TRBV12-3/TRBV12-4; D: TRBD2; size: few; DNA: TGTGCCAGCAGCTTCGCCCGGGACTACCACACCGGGGAGCTGTTTTTT; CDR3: CASSFARDYHTGELFF
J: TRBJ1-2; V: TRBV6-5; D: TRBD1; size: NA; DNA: TGTGCCAGCAGTTACAGGGGGACAGAGACTAACTATGGCTACACCTTC; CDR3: CASSYRGTETNYGYTF
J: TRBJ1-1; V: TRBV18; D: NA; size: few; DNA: TGTGCCAGCTCACCACCCGGGGTTGAAGCTTTCTTT; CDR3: CASSPPGVEAFF
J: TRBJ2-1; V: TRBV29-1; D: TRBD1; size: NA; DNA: TGCAGCGTTGAGGACAGGGTCGCCTACAATGAGCAGTTCTTC; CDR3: CSVEDRVAYNEQFF
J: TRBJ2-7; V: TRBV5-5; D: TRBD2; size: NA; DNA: TGTGCCAGCAGCTTAGTAAGCGGGGGGTCCGAGCAGTACTTC; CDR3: CASSLVSGGSEQYF
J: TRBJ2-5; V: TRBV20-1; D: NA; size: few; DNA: TGCAGTGCAGATCGAACCTTCCAAGAGACCCAGTACTTC; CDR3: CSADRTFQETQYF
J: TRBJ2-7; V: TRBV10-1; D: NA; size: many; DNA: TGCGCCAGCAGCCAAGGGACTCTCTCCTACGAGCAGTACTTC; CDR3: CASSQGTLSYEQYF
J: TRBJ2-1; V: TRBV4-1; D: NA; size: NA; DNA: TGCGCCAGCAGCCAAGAAGTATCGGATGAGCAGTTCTTC; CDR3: CASSQEVSDEQFF
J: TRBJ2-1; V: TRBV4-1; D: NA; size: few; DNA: TGCGCCAGCAGCCAACAGGCTAGCGCCGGGACCCCCATCCATGAGCAGTTCTTC; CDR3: CASSQQASAGTPIHEQFF
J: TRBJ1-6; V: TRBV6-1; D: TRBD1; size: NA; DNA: TGTGCCAGCAGGGGGGTGGGACAGGGAGGTTCACCCCTCCACTTT; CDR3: CASRGVGQGGSPLHF
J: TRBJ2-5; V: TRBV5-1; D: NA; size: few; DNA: TGCGCCAGCAGCTTGCGGGGGCTAGCTGAACAAGAGACCCAGTACTTC; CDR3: CASSLRGLAEQETQYF
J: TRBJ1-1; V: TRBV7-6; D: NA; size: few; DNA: TGTGCCAGCAGCTTAGGAGAAAGCACTGAAGCTTTCTTT; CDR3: CASSLGESTEAFF
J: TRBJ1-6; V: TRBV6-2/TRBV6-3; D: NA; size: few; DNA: TGTGCCAGCAGTTACTCGCCGGGGAAAAATTCACCCCTCCACTTT; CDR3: CASSYSPGKNSPLHF
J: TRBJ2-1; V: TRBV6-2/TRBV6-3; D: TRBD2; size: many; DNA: TGTGCCACCACCGGGGGGGACGGCTACAATGAGCAGTTCTTC; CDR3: CATTGGDGYNEQFF
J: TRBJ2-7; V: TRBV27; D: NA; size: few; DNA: TGTGCCAGCAGTTTAACCTCAGGGTACGAGCAGTACTTC; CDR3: CASSLTSGYEQYF